The 20 T cell receptor beta chains in this list originate from one sample, sequenced in a study of control samples from healthy donors and cancer patients (dated by TCRdb to 2019 to 2021). Library method: the immunoSEQ multiplex PCR assay. TCRdb's version of the immuneACCESS table is confined to in-frame rearrangements and falls short of the full clone set. An unresolved V gene accounts for under half of the shortfall where checked; the remainder is of unknown origin. The sample records about 170,000 clones, roughly 95% of which are singletons. Roughly 4% of the sample goes to the ten largest clones. Sequencing was done on a sample of blood. All receptors come from a woman in her sixties or seventies in good health.

This CDR3 is CASRAHWDSSPLHF. The CDR3 nucleotides are TGTGCCAGCAGGGCCCACTGGGACAGTTCACCCCTCCACTTT. The chain joins TRBV6-5 to TRBJ1-6; 7 bases match TRBD1. With 6 bases clipped from V and 9 bases from J, the junction kept 8 bases outside the gene matches. In germline, CDR1 is MNHEY, CDR2 SVGAGI. The CDR3 spans 14 residues.

The rearrangement uses TRBV7-3 and TRBJ2-2, with 9 bases that match TRBD2. Germline V lookup: CDR1 SGHTA, CDR2 FQGTGA. The J segment lost 6 bases and the V segment lost 2 bases, leaving 7 bases of the junction unmatched. CDR3 length: 16 residues. CDR3 in amino acids: CASSLSGGGAAGELFF. Here the CDR3 DNA reads TGTGCCAGCAGCTTATCGGGCGGGGGGGCCGCCGGGGAGCTGTTTTTT. Supplemented by reference TRBV7-3 and TRBJ2-2, the full variable domain reads GAGVSQTPSNKVTEKGKYVELRCDPISGHTALYWYRQSLGQGPEFLIYFQGTGAADDSGLPNDRFFAVRPEGSVSTLKIQRTERGDSAVYLCASSLSGGGAAGELFFGEGSRLTVL.

The chain has TRBV6-1 and TRBJ1-5, with TRBD1 identical over 9 bases. With 7 bases clipped from V and 6 bases from J, the junction kept 7 bases outside the gene matches. This CDR3 has 14 residues. Germline CDR1 and CDR2: MNHNS and SASEGT. The chain's CDR3 is CASNPDRGFQPQHF. The DNA of the CDR3 is TGTGCCAGCAACCCCGACAGGGGGTTTCAGCCCCAGCATTTT.

V gene TRBV9 combines with J gene TRBJ2-3; unclear D gene. The V gene lost 4 bases and the J gene lost 2 bases, with 8 bases spanning the gap. This CDR3 contains 13 residues. Germline V gene lookup returns CDR1 SGDLS and CDR2 YYNGEE. CDR3 DNA: TGTGCCAGCAGCCCCGTGAACACAGATACGCAGTATTTT. Amino acids: CASSPVNTDTQYF.

The chain is built from TRBV7-2 and TRBJ1-6; no reliable D call. The CDR3 loop spans 12 amino acids. Germline CDR1 SGHTA, CDR2 FQGNSA. V dropped 6 bases and J dropped 8 bases, with 8 bases sitting between them. CDR3 loop: CASSHSYSPLHF. The CDR3 DNA follows: TGTGCCAGCAGTCATTCTTATTCACCCCTCCACTTT.

This clone was seen just once. The CDR3 nucleotides are TGTGCCACCCGCCGGGACTTTAACACTGAAGCTTTCTTT. This sequence encodes CATRRDFNTEAFF. This sequence joins TRBV10-3 and TRBJ1-1; a possible D gene is TRBD1 (5 bases). The CDR3 totals 13 residues. V lost 10 bases and J 2 bases, leaving 14 bases between the germline ends. CDR1 is ENHRY and CDR2 is SYGVKD in the germline V gene.

The chain couples TRBV27 to TRBJ1-2; D call uncertain. The V end was cut by 5 bases, the J end by 2 bases, with 15 bases between. The CDR3 is made up of 15 amino acids. Germline assignment: CDR1 MNHEY and CDR2 SMNVEV (reference sequence). CDR3 coding DNA: TGTGCCAGCAGTGCCGGAAAAGGGAGGAACTATGGCTACACCTTC. Translated: CASSAGKGRNYGYTF.

This chain's CDR3 is CASSPSRGLISGNTIYF. Here the CDR3 DNA reads TGTGCCAGCAGCCCGTCCAGGGGTTTGATCTCTGGAAACACCATATATTTT. The chain is built from TRBV9 and TRBJ1-3; D perhaps matches TRBD1 (6 bases). The germline CDR1 and CDR2 sequences are SGDLS and YYNGEE. This CDR3 region has 17 residues. V was shortened by 4 bases and J by 0 bases, with 17 bases between the two germline ends.

This clone was found once. In DNA, the CDR3 is TGTGCCAGTAGTATCCGGCAGGGGGGACAAGAGACCCAGTACTTC. This gives the protein CASSIRQGGQETQYF. The chain links TRBV19 to TRBJ2-5, with D maybe TRBD1 (7 bases). The CDR3 has 15 amino acids. Trimming removed 3 bases from V and 2 bases from J, with 13 bases in between. Germline V gene sequence: CDR1 LNHDA, CDR2 SQIVND (reference sequence).

CDR3 sequence (DNA): TGTGCCAGCAGTGAGACAGACTCTGGAAACACCATATATTTT. Its protein product is CASSETDSGNTIYF. The V gene is TRBV2, the J gene TRBJ1-3; D is perhaps TRBD1 (5 bases). The germline CDR1 and CDR2 sequences are SNHLY and FYNNEI. The length of the CDR3 is 14 residues. V gave up 3 bases and J gave up 0 bases, with 6 bases separating them.

The CDR3 sequence is CASSLQGMNTEAFF. The CDR3 DNA reads TGTGCCAGCAGCTTACAGGGGATGAACACTGAAGCTTTCTTT. J is TRBJ1-1 and V is TRBV7-3; a possible D gene is TRBD1 (6 bases). V was clipped by 2 bases and J by 0 bases, with 7 bases between them. Per germline, CDR1 SGHTA and CDR2 FQGTGA. CDR3 length equals 14 residues. The entire variable domain, with the rest obtained from reference TRBV7-3 and TRBJ1-1, is as follows: GAGVSQTPSNKVTEKGKYVELRCDPISGHTALYWYRQSLGQGPEFLIYFQGTGAADDSGLPNDRFFAVRPEGSVSTLKIQRTERGDSAVYLCASSLQGMNTEAFFGQGTRLTVV.

The chain has TRBV5-4 and TRBJ2-3; the match to TRBD2 covers 14 bases. The germline V gene encodes CDR1 SGHNT and CDR2 YYREEE (reference sequence). The CDR3 extends over 19 amino acids. Trimming at V came to 4 bases and at J to 0 bases, leaving 10 bases not matched to a gene. For the CDR3, the DNA is TGTGCCAGCAGCAGTCCGCCCGGGACTAGCGGGGGAAGCACAGATACGCAGTATTTT. Residues: CASSSPPGTSGGSTDTQYF.

J is TRBJ2-5 and V is TRBV12-3 or TRBV12-4; no firm D call. The CDR3 length is 13 residues. The V and J ends lost 6 bases and 1 base respectively, with 9 bases between them. The chain's CDR3 is CASSYDTQETQYF. CDR3 coding DNA: TGTGCCAGCAGCTACGACACCCAAGAGACCCAGTACTTC.

The chain links TRBV5-4 to TRBJ1-1; D not resolved. V shed 2 bases and J shed 4 bases, with 12 bases lying between them. The V gene's germline CDR1 is SGHNT and CDR2 YYREEE (reference sequence). The CDR3 loop spans 14 amino acids. The CDR3: CASSFSGGSTEAFF. CDR3 nucleotide sequence: TGTGCCAGCAGCTTCTCGGGAGGAAGCACTGAAGCTTTCTTT.

The V call is TRBV5-1, the J call TRBJ1-2; a possible D gene is TRBD1 (6 bases). CDR3 length: 16 residues. Trimming shortened V by 0 bases and J by 0 bases, and 12 bases separated the two germline ends. CDR1 is SGHRS and CDR2 is YFSETQ in the germline V gene. The CDR3 loop reads CASSLAPAGANYGYTF. CDR3 sequence (DNA): TGCGCCAGCAGCTTGGCCCCTGCAGGGGCTAACTATGGCTACACCTTC.

The chain employs TRBV4-2 and TRBJ1-3; tentatively, D is TRBD1 (5 bases). From germline, CDR1 is LGHNA and CDR2 YNFKEQ. This CDR3 is built from 19 residues. The ends were cut back, 0 bases at V and 4 bases at J, with 22 bases in the middle. The CDR3 spells CASSQEVIGAVLVGNTIYF. As DNA, the CDR3 is TGTGCCAGCAGCCAAGAAGTGATTGGGGCGGTTCTAGTCGGAAACACCATATATTTT.

This clone was found a few times. The chain is built from TRBV5-1 and TRBJ1-2; D unresolved. This CDR3 has 15 residues. The germline V gene encodes CDR1 SGHRS and CDR2 YFSETQ. Trimming stripped 4 bases from V and 6 bases from J, with 19 bases between. CDR3 in amino acids: CASSPDAGGRDGYTF. CDR3 bases: TGCGCCAGCAGCCCGGATGCGGGCGGGAGGGATGGCTACACCTTC. Full variable domain (remainder filled in from reference TRBV5-1 and TRBJ1-2): KAGVTQTPRYLIKTRGQQVTLSCSPISGHRSVSWYQQTPGQGLQFLFEYFSETQRNKGNFPGRFSGRQFSNSRSEMNVSTLELGDSALYLCASSPDAGGRDGYTFGSGTRLTVV.

J is TRBJ1-5 and V is TRBV5-4; 7 bases agree with TRBD1. Per germline, CDR1 SGHNT and CDR2 YYREEE (reference sequence). This CDR3 contains 14 residues. V lost 2 bases, J lost 4 bases, and 3 bases stayed unmatched. Here the CDR3 DNA reads TGTGCCAGCAGCTTACAGGGGCGGAATCAGCCCCAGCATTTT. Translating gives CASSLQGRNQPQHF.

V is TRBV2 and J is TRBJ1-4; TRBD1 might be the D (6 bases). The V gene's germline CDR1 is SNHLY and CDR2 FYNNEI. V lost 6 bases, J lost 8 bases, and 16 bases lay in between. The CDR3 has 14 amino acids. CDR3 in amino acids: CASSPTGLGEKLFF. In nucleotides, the CDR3 is TGTGCCAGCAGCCCAACAGGGTTGGGAGAAAAACTGTTTTTT. The complete variable domain, with remaining parts taken from reference TRBV2 and TRBJ1-4, reads EPEVTQTPSHQVTQMGQEVILRCVPISNHLYFYWYRQILGQKVEFLVSFYNNEISEKSEIFDDQFSVERPDGSNFTLKIRSTKLEDSAMYFCASSPTGLGEKLFFGSGTQLSVL.

The V call is TRBV6-5, the J call TRBJ1-3; D perhaps matches TRBD1 (5 bases). The CDR3 spans 15 residues. The germline gives CDR1 MNHEY, CDR2 SVGAGI. V was clipped by 6 bases and J by 0 bases, with 12 bases between them. This CDR3 is CASRRRTSSGNTIYF. DNA for the CDR3: TGTGCCAGCAGAAGGCGGACATCCTCTGGAAACACCATATATTTT.